This TCR beta chain was sequenced in a study of shared clonotypes between healthy human individuals. A CD45RA-negative memory subset and a CD45RA+ naive subset were separated from the CD4+ cells. CDR3 length equals 15 residues. Between the trimmed V and J ends, which lost 3 bases and 4 bases, there was a span of 14 bases. CDR1 and CDR2 from the germline V gene are SGHTA and FQGNSA. As concerns this clone: Its antigen is still unknown.

Points from the study as a whole: Only blood was sampled, and tissue TCR repertoires likely differ from blood ones.

In the source study's methods: Junction-only sequences without quality scores came from ImmunoSEQ, so filtering differed. TCRdb's copy holds only in-frame clones and misses some; the assay was immunoSEQ multiplex PCR. The DNA gave D and trimming, while V, J and clone size come from that table. This table has 2 million to 2.5 million clones, approximately 94% appearing once. The sample was naive CD4+ T cells sorted from blood. Subset noted: CD45RA+ positively selected. The sequence was obtained from a man aged 18 to 29 in good health. This chain connects TRBV7-2 to TRBJ2-3; D might be TRBD1 or TRBD2, each matching 5 bases. The CDR3 coding sequence is TGTGCCAGCAGCTTTAGGGGACGGCGAGCAGATACGCAGTATTTT. Its translation is CASSFRGRRADTQYF.